This entry concerns a single T cell receptor beta chain. Its antigen is not identified. The sample comes from a study of cytomegalovirus exposure and HLA in healthy donors. Study-wide results and caveats: It emerged from a later analysis that several of the most significant clusters appeared to be linked to common viral pathogens. In an earlier analysis, most TCR beta V segments were productive about 87% or about 30% of the time. The study had only CMV serostatus as immune exposure information.

The V gene end was trimmed by 4 bases and the J gene end by 6 bases; junction bases not matched to a gene: 12. Germline CDR1 and CDR2: SGHRS and YFSETQ. This CDR3 is built from 15 residues. This PCR relied on a set of 60 Vbeta primers and 13 Jbeta primers. Study processing details: The count from a later analysis was some 83 million unique TCR beta chains, about 9.9 million of them shared. Libraries were prepared by immunoSEQ multiplex PCR; TCRdb keeps only in-frame clonotypes and omits some of them. Clone size and V and J calls were adopted from that table, with D and trimming inferred from the DNA. The repertoire consists of about 140,000 clones, with approximately 83% occurring once and the leading ten covering 1.5% to 2%.

Sequenced: PBMCs. This sequence joins TRBV5-1 and TRBJ2-7; 8 bases align to TRBD1. The TCR sequence derives from a middle-aged woman in good health and CMV-seronegative. CDR3 sequence (DNA): TGCGCCAGCAGCCCCGGGACAGGACCTTCGGGCGAGCAGTACTTC. Encoded protein: CASSPGTGPSGEQYF.